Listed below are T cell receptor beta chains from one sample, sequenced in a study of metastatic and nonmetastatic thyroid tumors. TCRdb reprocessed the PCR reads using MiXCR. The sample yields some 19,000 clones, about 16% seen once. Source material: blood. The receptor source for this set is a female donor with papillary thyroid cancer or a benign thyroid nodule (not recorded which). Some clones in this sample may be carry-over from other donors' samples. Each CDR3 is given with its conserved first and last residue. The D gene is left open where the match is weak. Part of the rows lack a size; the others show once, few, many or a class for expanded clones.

TGTGCCAGCAGCCAAGCGGCAGGGGGTTCCTACGAGCAGTACTTC	CASSQAAGGSYEQYF	TRBV3-1	TRBJ2-7	many	TRBD1
TGTGCCAGCAGTCCAGGGACAGGGGTCGTTGGGAACACTGAAGCTTTCTTT	CASSPGTGVVGNTEAFF	TRBV27	TRBJ1-1	many	TRBD1
TGTGCCAGCAGCTTACGGAGGGCAAACACTGAAGCTTTCTTT	CASSLRRANTEAFF	TRBV7-9	TRBJ1-1	many	-
TGTGCCACCAGTGATTTCGGAGCCGGGCTGAACACCGGGGAGCTGTTTTTT	CATSDFGAGLNTGELFF	TRBV24-1	TRBJ2-2	many	-
TGTGCCAGCAGTGACCACGAGCAGTACTTC	CASSDHEQYF	TRBV2	TRBJ2-7	-	-
TGCGCCAGCAGCGGGGGACAGGGAAACTCACCCCTCCACTTT	CASSGGQGNSPLHF	TRBV5-1	TRBJ1-6	many	TRBD1
TGCGCCAGCAGCCCTGGGACAGGTGATGAAGAGACCCAGTACTTC	CASSPGTGDEETQYF	TRBV4-3	TRBJ2-5	-	TRBD1
TGCGCCAGCAGCCAAGATCGGCTAGCGGGAGTTCGTGAGCAGTTCTTC	CASSQDRLAGVREQFF	TRBV4-3	TRBJ2-1	many	TRBD2
TGTGCCAGCAGCCCCCAGACTAGCGCGAACACAGATACGCAGTATTTT	CASSPQTSANTDTQYF	TRBV9	TRBJ2-3	many	TRBD2
TGCAGAGACCAGCGCCCGAAAAACATTCAGTACTTC	CRDQRPKNIQYF	TRBV20-1	TRBJ2-4	many	-
TGTGCCAGCAGTTTAGGCAGGGTCCACGAGCAGTACTTC	CASSLGRVHEQYF	TRBV12-3/TRBV12-4	TRBJ2-7	few	-
TGCGCCAGCAGCCGGACCCTGGGGGCGGGCACAGATACGCAGTATTTT	CASSRTLGAGTDTQYF	TRBV4-1	TRBJ2-3	-	-
TGTGCCACCAGTGATTTGCCGACAGCCACAGATACGCAGTATTTT	CATSDLPTATDTQYF	TRBV24-1	TRBJ2-3	many	-
TGCAGTGCAACACCAGGGGGCGAGGCTGACGAGCAGTACTTC	CSATPGGEADEQYF	TRBV20-1	TRBJ2-7	once	TRBD1
TGTGCCAGCAGCCCCCCCGGCCAGCGGGGCACAGATACGCAGTATTTT	CASSPPGQRGTDTQYF	TRBV11-2	TRBJ2-3	many	-
TGCGCCAGCAGCTTGGGGAGAAACTCCTACGAGCAGTACTTC	CASSLGRNSYEQYF	TRBV5-1	TRBJ2-7	many	-
TGTGCCAGCAGTTTACGGCAGGGAGGCGCCGGGGAGCTGTTTTTC	CASSLRQGGAGELFF	TRBV12-3/TRBV12-4	TRBJ2-2	-	-
TGTGCCAGCACGAGCAGGCGGGGCCAGCCCCAGCATTTT	CASTSRRGQPQHF	TRBV6-4	TRBJ1-5	few	-
TGCGCCAGCAGCCAAAGGGTTTTTCCCGGACAGGAGGGGGAAAAACTGTTTTTT	CASSQRVFPGQEGEKLFF	TRBV4-3	TRBJ1-4	many	TRBD1